These 20 T cell receptor beta chains were sequenced from one sample in a study of blood T cell repertoires in COVID-19 (dated by TCRdb to 2019 to 2021). Preparation of the library involved the immunoSEQ multiplex PCR assay. Held by TCRdb, this immuneACCESS table contains in-frame sequences only and omits some clones. Under half of the omission traces to an unresolved V gene where checked; the cause of the rest is unknown. This sample gives about 250,000 clones in total; 70% to 90% of them show up just once. 0.7% to 1% of the sample is taken by the ten largest. Sample: peripheral blood. Every receptor here comes from a human donor with COVID-19, enrolled during active disease. The donor label of this sample is uncertain.

The chain joins TRBV7-2 to TRBJ1-1, with D unclear. The CDR3 contains 14 residues. V was clipped by 5 bases and J by 0 bases, with 10 bases between them. CDR1 is SGHTA, CDR2 FQGNSA, per germline. This CDR3 is CASSAFGVNTEAFF. In DNA form, the CDR3 reads TGTGCCAGCAGCGCCTTCGGAGTGAACACTGAAGCTTTCTTT.

V and J are TRBV10-3 and TRBJ2-1; TRBD2 matches 16 bases. The CDR3 length is 15 residues. Germline V lookup: CDR1 ENHRY, CDR2 SYGVKD. With V trimmed by 11 bases and J by 7 bases, 8 bases remained unmatched. The CDR3 sequence: CASGLAGGRGNEQFF. The CDR3 nucleotides read TGTGCCTCGGGACTAGCGGGAGGGCGGGGTAATGAGCAGTTCTTC.

This clone was counted once. The chain uses TRBV6-1 and TRBJ1-4; D is unclear. The V and J ends lost 2 bases and 7 bases respectively, with 14 bases between them. This CDR3 region has 15 residues. The V gene's germline CDR1 is MNHNS and CDR2 SASEGT. CDR3 loop: CASSETGAWGEKLFF. The CDR3 DNA is TGTGCCAGCAGTGAAACGGGAGCTTGGGGTGAAAAACTGTTTTTT.

With regard to this clone: The same CDR3 is also encoded by other DNA sequences in this sample. The chain has TRBV5-1 and TRBJ1-1; a possible D gene is TRBD1 (5 bases). The CDR3 is 14 amino acids. Trimming stripped 1 base from V and 1 base from J, with 8 bases between. Germline V gene lookup returns CDR1 SGHRS and CDR2 YFSETQ. The CDR3 here is CASSLSGQNTEAFF. CDR3 DNA: TGCGCCAGCAGCTTGTCAGGGCAGAACACTGAAGCTTTCTTT.

The CDR3 reads CASSRNGGSHTGELFF. The CDR3 bases are TGCGCCAGCAGCCGCAACGGGGGGTCCCACACCGGGGAGCTGTTTTTT. This sequence joins TRBV5-1 and TRBJ2-2; TRBD2 matches at 7 bases. The CDR3 runs 16 residues. The germline gives CDR1 SGHRS, CDR2 YFSETQ. Trimming removed 4 bases from V and 3 bases from J; junction bases left unmatched: 9.

Written as DNA, the CDR3 is TGTGCCAGCGCTAGGGAGTCCTACAATGAGCAGTTCTTC. Its protein is CASARESYNEQFF. This chain links TRBV11-3 with TRBJ2-1, with D maybe TRBD2 (5 bases). The ends were cut back, 8 bases at V and 1 base at J, with 9 bases in the middle. Germline lookup yields CDR1 SGHNT and CDR2 YENEEA. The CDR3 has 13 amino acids.

This clone was detected many times. This rearrangement joins TRBV12-2 to TRBJ2-1; the table calls TRBD2, which could not be checked here. TRBV12-2 is reported as a pseudogene. The CDR3 has 17 amino acids. CDR3: CASRFRGIGLVHNEQFF. The CDR3 DNA reads TGTGCAAGTCGCTTTCGTGGGATCGGACTAGTCCACAATGAGCAGTTCTTC.

The rearrangement links TRBV30 to TRBJ2-1, with TRBD2 identical over 8 bases. Germline CDR1 and CDR2: GTSNPN and SVGIG (reference sequence). J lost 0 bases, V lost 0 bases, and 10 bases had no gene match. This CDR3 comprises 18 residues. The CDR3: CAWSVLAGSSYSYNEQFF. Written as DNA, the CDR3 is TGTGCCTGGAGTGTTTTAGCGGGGTCTTCTTACTCCTACAATGAGCAGTTCTTC. Filled out from reference TRBV30 and TRBJ2-1, the complete variable domain reads SQTIHQWPATLVQPVGSPLSLECTVEGTSNPNLYWYRQAAGRGLQLLFYSVGIGQISSEVPQNLSASRPQDRQFILSSKKLLLSDSGFYLCAWSVLAGSSYSYNEQFFGPGTRLTVL.

The CDR3 loop reads CASSLGTDNEKLFF. For the CDR3, the DNA is TGTGCCAGCAGCTTAGGGACAGATAATGAAAAACTGTTTTTT. The rearrangement links TRBV7-9 to TRBJ1-4, with D possibly matching TRBD1 (6 bases). Trimming left V 1 base short and J 4 bases short, with 7 bases between. The CDR3 covers 14 residues. Germline loops: CDR1 SEHNR, CDR2 FQNEAQ (reference sequence).

The rearrangement uses TRBV30 and TRBJ2-7; a possible D gene is TRBD2 (5 bases). CDR3 size: 12 residues. Germline V gene sequence: CDR1 GTSNPN, CDR2 SVGIG (reference sequence). Trimming removed 2 bases from V and 7 bases from J, with 12 bases in between. DNA of the CDR3: TGTGCCTGGAGTCCCCACGGGGAGGAGCAGTACTTC. This gives the protein CAWSPHGEEQYF.

V and J are TRBV5-6 and TRBJ1-1; D uncertain. The CDR3 loop spans 13 amino acids. Between the trimmed V and J ends, which lost 4 bases and 11 bases, there was a span of 18 bases. CDR1 SGHDT and CDR2 YYEEEE come from the germline V gene. CDR3 sequence: CASSQLEGSEAFF. The CDR3 nucleotides are TGTGCCAGCAGCCAGTTGGAGGGTTCGGAGGCTTTCTTT.

The chain recombines TRBV10-3 with TRBJ2-3; 7 bases map to TRBD2. Germline values: CDR1 ENHRY, CDR2 SYGVKD. J gave up 1 base and V 3 bases, and 4 bases lay outside the gene matches. The CDR3 runs to 15 residues. As DNA, the CDR3 is TGTGCCATCAGTGAAGGCGGGAGTGGCACAGATACGCAGTATTTT. Protein: CAISEGGSGTDTQYF.

This clone has just a few counts. This chain uses TRBV13 with TRBJ1-5; no clear D. V lost 1 base and J lost 5, with 3 bases in between. This CDR3 contains 12 residues. Germline V gene data show CDR1 as PRHDT and CDR2 as FYEKMQ (reference sequence). The CDR3 region is CASSLADQPQHF. The CDR3 nucleotides read TGTGCCAGCAGCTTAGCTGATCAGCCCCAGCATTTT.

V is TRBV30 and J is TRBJ2-7; the match to TRBD1 covers 7 bases. V was pared by 4 bases and J by 7 bases, with 7 bases of the junction left unmatched. The CDR3 is 12 amino acids. CDR1 and CDR2 (germline): GTSNPN, SVGIG (reference sequence). The CDR3 DNA is TGTGCCTGGAAAGACAGGGACACGGAGCAGTACTTC. Residues: CAWKDRDTEQYF.

The V and J genes are TRBV27 and TRBJ2-7, with TRBD1 matching 9 bases. CDR1 is MNHEY, CDR2 SMNVEV, per germline (reference sequence). V was clipped by 6 bases and J by 3 bases; unmatched bases: 6. The CDR3 runs to 14 residues. This CDR3 is CASRRQGEIYEQYF. In DNA form, the CDR3 reads TGTGCCAGCAGGAGACAGGGGGAAATCTACGAGCAGTACTTC.

This rearrangement joins TRBV12-3 or TRBV12-4 to TRBJ2-2; tentative D call: TRBD1 (5 bases). V was clipped by 6 bases and J by 3 bases, with 8 bases between them. This CDR3 comprises 13 residues. CDR3 coding DNA: TGTGCCAGCAGCGCAGGGTACACCGGGGAGCTGTTTTTT. The encoded protein is CASSAGYTGELFF.

The table lists this clone with many counts. The chain couples TRBV4-1 to TRBJ2-3; D is ambiguous. The germline gives CDR1 MGHRA, CDR2 YSYEKL. The CDR3 runs to 13 residues. Trimming took off 3 bases at V and 3 bases at J, with 7 bases between the two ends. CDR3 loop: CASSHPVTDTQYF. The CDR3 nucleotides read TGCGCCAGCAGCCACCCTGTGACAGATACGCAGTATTTT.

V is TRBV2 and J is TRBJ1-4; D is undetermined. The germline V gene has CDR1 SNHLY and CDR2 FYNNEI. Deletions cut 1 base from V and 8 bases from J, with 14 bases between. The CDR3 has 15 amino acids. CDR3 nucleotides: TGTGCCAGCAGTGAAGTGGGCAGCGGGAGCGAAAAACTGTTTTTT. This gives the protein CASSEVGSGSEKLFF.

J is TRBJ2-1 and V is TRBV4-3; 9 bases map to TRBD2. Trimming cost V 0 bases and J 12 bases; bases outside gene matches: 12. The germline V gene encodes CDR1 LGHNA and CDR2 YSLEER. The CDR3 runs to 16 residues. CDR3 in amino acids: CASSQDSEVAGERQFF. The CDR3 DNA sequence: TGCGCCAGCAGCCAAGACTCCGAGGTAGCGGGAGAGAGGCAGTTCTTC.

This clone was seen only a few times. The V gene is TRBV9, the J gene TRBJ2-7, with TRBD1 identical over 7 bases. In germline, CDR1 is SGDLS, CDR2 YYNGEE. This CDR3 has 14 amino acids. V trimming: 4 bases; J trimming: 0 bases; junction bases outside the gene matches: 4. CDR3 sequence (DNA): TGTGCCAGCAGCCAACAGGGGCTCTCCTACGAGCAGTACTTC. Translated, it gives CASSQQGLSYEQYF.